The rows below give T cell receptor beta chains drawn from one sample of a study of early T cells in non-severe SARS-CoV-2 infection. TCRdb ran MiXCR on the 5' RACE reads and lists one entry per CDR3 protein. Of about 76,000 distinct CDR3 sequences detected, 12% appear once; the ten largest clones hold around 3.7%. Material: whole blood. The receptors come from an adult who was a healthcare worker with PCR-confirmed SARS-CoV-2 infection or an uninfected control (not recorded which). Both conserved end residues are part of each CDR3. Fields, in order: clone size, V gene, D gene, J gene, CDR3 DNA, CDR3 protein. A D gene is named only where the DNA matches it firmly. The size field is filled for only some rows; it gives once, few, many or a size class.

-	TRBV28	-	TRBJ1-1	TGTGCCAGCAGTGCGACACTCATGAACACTGAAGCTTTCTTT	CASSATLMNTEAFF
few	TRBV5-1	TRBD2	TRBJ2-1	TGCGCCAGCAGCTTGGTAATAGCGGGAGGGCCCGACAATGAGCAGTTCTTC	CASSLVIAGGPDNEQFF
few	TRBV20-1	-	TRBJ2-1	TGCAGTGCTAGAGGGGCGGACGGGAGCTCCTACAATGAGCAGTTCTTC	CSARGADGSSYNEQFF
few	TRBV6-5	TRBD2	TRBJ2-5	TGTGCCAGCCAGCGAGCGGGAGGGGTGGAGACCCAGTACTTC	CASQRAGGVETQYF
-	TRBV28	TRBD2	TRBJ2-7	TGTGCCAGCAGTCAGGGAACTAGCGGGATCTACGAGCAGTACTTC	CASSQGTSGIYEQYF
many	TRBV20-1	-	TRBJ1-1	TGCAGTGCTCCATCTACTGAAGCTTTCTTT	CSAPSTEAFF
-	TRBV4-2	-	TRBJ1-1	TGTGCCAGCAGCCAAGAGGCGGATAATAGGTGCACTGAAGCTTTCTTT	CASSQEADNRCTEAFF
many	TRBV4-1	TRBD2	TRBJ2-4	TGCGCCAGCAGCCAAGTAGTTAGCGGGAGAGACATTCAGTACTTC	CASSQVVSGRDIQYF
-	TRBV6-1	TRBD2	TRBJ2-1	TGTGCCAGCAGTGATAGGACTAGCGGGAGATACAATGAGCAGTTCTTC	CASSDRTSGRYNEQFF
-	TRBV5-4	-	TRBJ2-1	TGTGCCAGCAGCTTGGGAGGGGACGCCTCCTACAATGAGCAGTTCTTC	CASSLGGDASYNEQFF
few	TRBV2	TRBD1	TRBJ2-7	TGTGCCAGCAGCGACAGGGGGCAGGGGGAGCAGTACTTC	CASSDRGQGEQYF
many	TRBV20-1	-	TRBJ2-1	TGCAGTGCCAGACCTGCCATACCTTACAATGAGCAGTTCTTC	CSARPAIPYNEQFF
few	TRBV6-6	-	TRBJ2-1	TGTGCCAGCACCAAACTAGCTGGGGAGCAGTTCTTC	CASTKLAGEQFF
-	TRBV11-2	TRBD2	TRBJ2-7	TGTGCCAGCAGCCTGGGACTAGCGCTCGCAGACCGGCAGTACTTC	CASSLGLALADRQYF
few	TRBV4-1	TRBD2	TRBJ2-3	TGCGCCAGCAGTCTATTTATAGCGGGAGAGGCAGATACGCAGTATTTT	CASSLFIAGEADTQYF
-	TRBV2	-	TRBJ2-7	TGTGCCAGCAGTGAAGCGCAGCATTTCGAGCAGTACTTC	CASSEAQHFEQYF
few	TRBV7-2	-	TRBJ1-5	TGTGCCAGCAGCTTAGACTCGGTCAGAACCAGCAATCAGCCCCAGCATTTT	CASSLDSVRTSNQPQHF
few	TRBV3-1	-	TRBJ2-3	TGTGCCAGCAGCGGCGGTGGAGATACGCAGTATTTT	CASSGGGDTQYF
few	TRBV2	TRBD2	TRBJ2-1	TGTGCCAGCCATAGCGGGAGGGGTATCGATGAGCAGTTCTTC	CASHSGRGIDEQFF
few	TRBV2	TRBD2	TRBJ2-3	TGTGCCAGCAGTGTTGCTAGCGGAGGGTCGGATACGCAGTATTTT	CASSVASGGSDTQYF
-	TRBV29-1	TRBD2	TRBJ2-3	TGCAGCGCCGAGGGGTCCACTAGCGTAGATACGCAGTATTTT	CSAEGSTSVDTQYF
few	TRBV20-1	-	TRBJ1-1	TGCAGTGCTAGGCAAGGGGACACTGAAGCTTTCTTT	CSARQGDTEAFF
few	TRBV7-3	-	TRBJ2-6	TGTGCCAGCAGCTTACTAAGCTCTGGGGCCAACGTCCTGACTTTC	CASSLLSSGANVLTF
many	TRBV18	-	TRBJ2-3	TGTGCCAGCTCACCTCTAAGTGGTACAGATACGCAGTATTTT	CASSPLSGTDTQYF
-	TRBV4-1	-	TRBJ2-1	TGCGCCAGCAGCCCTACATGGATTGAGCAGTTCTTC	CASSPTWIEQFF
-	TRBV20-1	TRBD1	TRBJ1-1	TGCAGAGGAGACAGGGGGCCGGCTGAAGCTTTCTTT	CRGDRGPAEAFF
few	TRBV9	TRBD2	TRBJ2-7	TGTGCCAGCAGCGTAGAACTAGCGGGAGAGCAGTACTTC	CASSVELAGEQYF
few	TRBV5-4	TRBD1	TRBJ2-7	TGTGCCAGCAGCCTGACAGGGGGCGGCTACGAGCAGTACTTC	CASSLTGGGYEQYF
-	TRBV12-3/TRBV12-4	TRBD2	TRBJ2-4	TGTGCCAGCGGATTTAGCGGGAGAGGGGCGGACATTCAGTACTTC	CASGFSGRGADIQYF
many	TRBV5-1	-	TRBJ1-5	TGCGCCAGCAGCCGGGAGGGCAATCAGCCCCAGCATTTT	CASSREGNQPQHF
many	TRBV6-5	-	TRBJ2-2	TGTGCCAGCAGTCCAAAGGTTGTGAACACCGGGGAGCTGTTTTTT	CASSPKVVNTGELFF
few	TRBV12-3/TRBV12-4	TRBD1	TRBJ2-7	TGTGCCAGCAGTCCGGGACAGGGGACGGGAGAGCAGTACTTC	CASSPGQGTGEQYF
few	TRBV5-1	-	TRBJ1-1	TGCGCCAGCAGCTTGGTAGCAGGGGACACTGAAGCTTTCTTT	CASSLVAGDTEAFF
-	TRBV7-8	-	TRBJ2-7	TGTGCCAGCAGCTTAAACCAGGCAGGATTCTACGAGCAGTACTTC	CASSLNQAGFYEQYF
-	TRBV11-2	TRBD1	TRBJ2-7	TGTGCCAGCAGCTTCCCACCGACAGGGAGCTACGAGCAGTACTTC	CASSFPPTGSYEQYF
many	TRBV12-3/TRBV12-4	TRBD2	TRBJ2-5	TGTGCCAGCAGTTTCGCGACTAGCGGGAGCGAGACCCAGTACTTC	CASSFATSGSETQYF
few	TRBV5-1	TRBD2	TRBJ2-1	TGCGCCAGCAGCTTTTCCCCGGGAGGTTATGACTACAATGAGCAGTTCTTC	CASSFSPGGYDYNEQFF
-	TRBV28	-	TRBJ2-1	TGTGCCAGCAGTAATAGTGACGGAGGGGAATCCTACAATGAGCAGTTCTTC	CASSNSDGGESYNEQFF
few	TRBV12-3/TRBV12-4	-	TRBJ2-3	TGTGCCAGCCGCCTAGCTGGCACAGATACGCAGTATTTT	CASRLAGTDTQYF
-	TRBV20-1	TRBD2	TRBJ2-1	TGCAGTGCAACCAGGGGTAGCGGGATCAATGAGCAGTTCTTC	CSATRGSGINEQFF
-	TRBV7-2	TRBD1	TRBJ1-1	TGTGCCAGCAGCTGGACAGGGAGCACTGAAGCTTTCTTT	CASSWTGSTEAFF
-	TRBV15	-	TRBJ1-5	TGTGCCACCCAAAGTGAGATTTCTAGCAATCAGCCCCAGCATTTT	CATQSEISSNQPQHF
many	TRBV29-1	TRBD1	TRBJ2-3	TGCAGCGTTGAAGTGACAGGGGGTGCAGGGACGCAGTATTTT	CSVEVTGGAGTQYF
many	TRBV12-3/TRBV12-4	-	TRBJ1-6	TGTGCCAGCAGTCAACAGGGATCGAATTCACCCCTCCACTTT	CASSQQGSNSPLHF
few	TRBV14	-	TRBJ2-7	TGTGCCAGCAGCCAAGGGACAGCCTACGAGCAGTACTTC	CASSQGTAYEQYF
many	TRBV30	-	TRBJ2-7	TGTGCCTGGAGTTACAGGAGCTCCTACGAGCAGTACTTC	CAWSYRSSYEQYF
-	TRBV10-1	-	TRBJ2-1	TGCGCCAGCAGTGTCGCCTCTGGCAATGAGCAGTTCTTC	CASSVASGNEQFF
few	TRBV10-2	-	TRBJ2-7	TGCGCCAGCAGGCCCGACGGGAGAAGCTACGAGCAGTACTTC	CASRPDGRSYEQYF
-	TRBV7-9	TRBD2	TRBJ2-2	TGTGCCAGCGGCGGAGCGGGAGCGGCCGGGGAGCTGTTTTTT	CASGGAGAAGELFF
-	TRBV29-1	TRBD1	TRBJ1-1	TGCAGCGGGGGCGACAGGGGGCTCACTGAAGCTTTCTTT	CSGGDRGLTEAFF
few	TRBV7-3	TRBD2	TRBJ2-1	TGTGCCAGCAGCTTAAATCCCCAGCGGGAGCTCTATGAGCAGTTCTTC	CASSLNPQRELYEQFF
-	TRBV7-2	-	TRBJ2-3	TGTGCCAGCAGCGCTAGGAATACGCAGTATTTT	CASSARNTQYF
many	TRBV29-1	TRBD2	TRBJ2-1	TGCAGCGGGGGCAGGCTAGCGGGAGGTAACAATGAGCAGTTCTTC	CSGGRLAGGNNEQFF
many	TRBV2	-	TRBJ2-3	TGTGCCAGCAGTGAAGGACTAGTGGGAAACACAGATACGCAGTATTTT	CASSEGLVGNTDTQYF
many	TRBV6-9	TRBD1	TRBJ1-5	TGTGCCAGCAGTTACTCTGTGGACAGGGACCCCAACCGAGGCGATCAGCCCCAGCATTTT	CASSYSVDRDPNRGDQPQHF
many	TRBV24-1	TRBD2	TRBJ2-1	TGTGCCACCAGTGGACTAGCGGGAGATAGGGATGAGCAGTTCTTC	CATSGLAGDRDEQFF
many	TRBV19	-	TRBJ2-2	TGTGCCACCCCTTCTAAGGATGCGAACGGGGAGCTGTTTTTT	CATPSKDANGELFF